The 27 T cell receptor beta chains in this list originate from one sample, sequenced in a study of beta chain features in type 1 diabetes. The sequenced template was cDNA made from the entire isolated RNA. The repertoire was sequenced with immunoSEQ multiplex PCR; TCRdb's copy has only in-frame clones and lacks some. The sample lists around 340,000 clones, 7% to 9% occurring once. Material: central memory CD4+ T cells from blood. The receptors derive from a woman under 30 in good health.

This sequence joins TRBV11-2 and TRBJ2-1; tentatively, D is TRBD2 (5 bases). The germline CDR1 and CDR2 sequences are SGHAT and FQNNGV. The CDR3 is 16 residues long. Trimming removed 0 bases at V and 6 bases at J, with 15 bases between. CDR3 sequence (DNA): TGTGCCAGCAGCTTAGAAGTAACCCGGGCGGGCAATGAGCAGTTCTTC. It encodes CASSLEVTRAGNEQFF.

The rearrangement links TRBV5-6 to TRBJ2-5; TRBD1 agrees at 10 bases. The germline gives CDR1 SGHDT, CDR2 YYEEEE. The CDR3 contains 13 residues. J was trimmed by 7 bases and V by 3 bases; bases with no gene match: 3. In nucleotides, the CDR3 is TGTGCCAGCAGCTGGGACAGGGGTGCGACCCAGTACTTC. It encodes CASSWDRGATQYF. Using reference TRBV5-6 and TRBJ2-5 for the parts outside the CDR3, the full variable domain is DAGVTQSPTHLIKTRGQQVTLRCSPKSGHDTVSWYQQALGQGPQFIFQYYEEEERQRGNFPDRFSGHQFPNYSSELNVNALLLGDSALYLCASSWDRGATQYFGPGTRLLVL.

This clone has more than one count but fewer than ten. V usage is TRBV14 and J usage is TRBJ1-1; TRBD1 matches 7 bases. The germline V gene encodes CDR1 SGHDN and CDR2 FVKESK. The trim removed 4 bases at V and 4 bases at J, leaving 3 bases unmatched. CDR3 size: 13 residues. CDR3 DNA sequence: TGTGCCAGCAGCCGTCCAGGGGGCACTGAAGCTTTCTTT. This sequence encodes CASSRPGGTEAFF.

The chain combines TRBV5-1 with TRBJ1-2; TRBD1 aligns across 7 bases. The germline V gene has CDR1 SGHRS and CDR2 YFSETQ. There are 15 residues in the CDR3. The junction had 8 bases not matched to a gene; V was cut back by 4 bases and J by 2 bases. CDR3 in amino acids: CASSGRDSTNYGYTF. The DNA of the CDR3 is TGCGCCAGCAGCGGAAGGGACAGCACAAACTATGGCTACACCTTC. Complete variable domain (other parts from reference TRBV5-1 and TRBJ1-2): KAGVTQTPRYLIKTRGQQVTLSCSPISGHRSVSWYQQTPGQGLQFLFEYFSETQRNKGNFPGRFSGRQFSNSRSEMNVSTLELGDSALYLCASSGRDSTNYGYTFGSGTRLTVV.

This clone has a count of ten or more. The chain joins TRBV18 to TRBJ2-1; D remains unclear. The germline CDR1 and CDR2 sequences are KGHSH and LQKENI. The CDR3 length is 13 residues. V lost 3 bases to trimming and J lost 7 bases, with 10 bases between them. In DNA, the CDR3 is TGTGCCAGCTCACCTTCCGCCTTAAATGAGCAGTTCTTC. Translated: CASSPSALNEQFF.

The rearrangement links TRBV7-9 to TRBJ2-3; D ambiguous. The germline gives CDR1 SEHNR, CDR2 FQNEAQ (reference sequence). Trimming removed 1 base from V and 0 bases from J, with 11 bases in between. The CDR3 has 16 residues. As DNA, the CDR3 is TGTGCCAGCAGCTTAGGACTGGATTCTAGCACAGATACGCAGTATTTT. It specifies CASSLGLDSSTDTQYF.

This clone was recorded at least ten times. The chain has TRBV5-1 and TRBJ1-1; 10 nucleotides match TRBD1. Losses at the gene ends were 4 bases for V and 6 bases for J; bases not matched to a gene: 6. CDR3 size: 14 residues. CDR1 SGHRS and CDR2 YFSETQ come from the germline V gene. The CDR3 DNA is TGCGCCAGCAGCCAGGAAGGGACAGGGGCTGAAGCTTTCTTT. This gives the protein CASSQEGTGAEAFF.

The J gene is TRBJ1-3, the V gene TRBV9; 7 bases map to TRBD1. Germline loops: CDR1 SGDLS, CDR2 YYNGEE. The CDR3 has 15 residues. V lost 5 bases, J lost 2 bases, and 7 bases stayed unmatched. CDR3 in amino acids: CASSDTGVPGNTIYF. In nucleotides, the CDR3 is TGTGCCAGCAGTGACACAGGGGTCCCTGGAAACACCATATATTTT. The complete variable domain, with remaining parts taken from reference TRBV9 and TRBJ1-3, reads DSGVTQTPKHLITATGQRVTLRCSPRSGDLSVYWYQQSLDQGLQFLIQYYNGEERAKGNILERFSAQQFPDLHSELNLSSLELGDSALYFCASSDTGVPGNTIYFGEGSWLTVV.

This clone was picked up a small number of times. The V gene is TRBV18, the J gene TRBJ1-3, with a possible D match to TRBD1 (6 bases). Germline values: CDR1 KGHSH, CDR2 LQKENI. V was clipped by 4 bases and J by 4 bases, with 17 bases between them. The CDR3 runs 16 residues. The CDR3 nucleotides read TGTGCCAGCTCACAACAGGGAGGAAGAGCGGGAAACACCATATATTTT. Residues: CASSQQGGRAGNTIYF.

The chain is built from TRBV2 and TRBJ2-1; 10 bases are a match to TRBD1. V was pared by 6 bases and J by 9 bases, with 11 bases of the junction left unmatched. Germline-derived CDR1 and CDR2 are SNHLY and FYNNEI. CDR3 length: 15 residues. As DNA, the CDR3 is TGTGCCAGCAGCCTCCGGGACAGGGGCGCAGGTGAGCAGTTCTTC. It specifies CASSLRDRGAGEQFF.

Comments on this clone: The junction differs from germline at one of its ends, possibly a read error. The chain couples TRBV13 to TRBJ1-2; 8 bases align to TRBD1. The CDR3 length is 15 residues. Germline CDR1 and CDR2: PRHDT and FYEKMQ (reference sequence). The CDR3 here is CASSPQQGANYGYTF. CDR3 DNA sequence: TGCGCCAGCAGCCCACAACAGGGGGCTAACTATGGCTACACCTTC.

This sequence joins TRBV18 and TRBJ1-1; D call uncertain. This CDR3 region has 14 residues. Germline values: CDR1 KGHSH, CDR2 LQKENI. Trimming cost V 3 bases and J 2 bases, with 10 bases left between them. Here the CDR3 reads CASSPLNVNTEAFF. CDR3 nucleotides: TGTGCCAGCTCACCTTTGAACGTTAACACTGAAGCTTTCTTT.

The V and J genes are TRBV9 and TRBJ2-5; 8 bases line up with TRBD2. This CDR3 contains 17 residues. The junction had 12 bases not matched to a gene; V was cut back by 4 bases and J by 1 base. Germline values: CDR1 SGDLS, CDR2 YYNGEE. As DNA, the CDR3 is TGTGCCAGCAGCCCCCGAAGGGGTAGCGGGATCCAAGAGACCCAGTACTTC. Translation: CASSPRRGSGIQETQYF.

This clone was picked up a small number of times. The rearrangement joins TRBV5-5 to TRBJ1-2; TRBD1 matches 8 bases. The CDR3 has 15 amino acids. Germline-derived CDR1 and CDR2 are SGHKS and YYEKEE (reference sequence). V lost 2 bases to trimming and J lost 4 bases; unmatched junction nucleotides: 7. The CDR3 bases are TGTGCCAGCAGCTTACGGGACAGGTCGTCCTATGGCTACACCTTC. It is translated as CASSLRDRSSYGYTF.

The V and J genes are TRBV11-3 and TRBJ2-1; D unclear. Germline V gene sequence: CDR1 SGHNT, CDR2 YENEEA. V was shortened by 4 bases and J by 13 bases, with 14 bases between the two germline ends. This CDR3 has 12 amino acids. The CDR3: CASSSSNSVQFF. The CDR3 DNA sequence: TGTGCCAGCAGCTCTTCCAACTCAGTTCAGTTCTTC.

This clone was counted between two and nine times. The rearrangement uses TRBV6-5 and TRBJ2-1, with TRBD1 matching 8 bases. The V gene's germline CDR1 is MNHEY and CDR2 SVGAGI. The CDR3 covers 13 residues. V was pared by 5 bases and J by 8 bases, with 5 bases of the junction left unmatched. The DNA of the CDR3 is TGTGCCAGCAGTGGCTACAGGGGGTATGAGCAGTTCTTC. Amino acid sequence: CASSGYRGYEQFF.

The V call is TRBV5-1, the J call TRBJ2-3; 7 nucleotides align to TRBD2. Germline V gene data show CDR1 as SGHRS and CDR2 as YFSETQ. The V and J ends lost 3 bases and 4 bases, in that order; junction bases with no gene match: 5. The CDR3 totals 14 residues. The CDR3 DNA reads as TGCGCCAGCAGCTCGACAGCGGGACCAGATACGCAGTATTTT. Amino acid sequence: CASSSTAGPDTQYF.

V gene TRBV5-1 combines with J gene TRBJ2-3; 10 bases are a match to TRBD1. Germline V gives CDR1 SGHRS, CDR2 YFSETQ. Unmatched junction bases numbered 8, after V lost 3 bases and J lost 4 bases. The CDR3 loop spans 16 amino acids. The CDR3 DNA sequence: TGCGCCAGCAGCTCGGAGCCGGGGACAGGGGCAGATACGCAGTATTTT. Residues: CASSSEPGTGADTQYF.

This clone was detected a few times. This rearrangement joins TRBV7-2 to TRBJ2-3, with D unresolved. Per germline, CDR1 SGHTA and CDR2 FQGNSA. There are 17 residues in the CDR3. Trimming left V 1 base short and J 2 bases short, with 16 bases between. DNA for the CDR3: TGTGCCAGCAGCTTAGGGGCCCAACCCGGCTCCACAGATACGCAGTATTTT. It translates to CASSLGAQPGSTDTQYF.

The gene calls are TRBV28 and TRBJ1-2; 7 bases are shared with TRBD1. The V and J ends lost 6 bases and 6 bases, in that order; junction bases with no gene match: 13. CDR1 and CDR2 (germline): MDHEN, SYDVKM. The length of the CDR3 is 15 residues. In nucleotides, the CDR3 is TGTGCCAGCAGGCCTCAGGGGGGCGGCTGGGATGGCTACACCTTC. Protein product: CASRPQGGGWDGYTF.

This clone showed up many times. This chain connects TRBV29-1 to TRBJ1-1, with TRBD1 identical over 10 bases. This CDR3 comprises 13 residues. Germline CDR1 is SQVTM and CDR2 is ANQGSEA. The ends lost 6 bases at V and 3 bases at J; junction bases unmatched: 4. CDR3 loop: CSVPGQGYTEAFF. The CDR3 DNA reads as TGCAGCGTGCCGGGACAGGGGTACACTGAAGCTTTCTTT.

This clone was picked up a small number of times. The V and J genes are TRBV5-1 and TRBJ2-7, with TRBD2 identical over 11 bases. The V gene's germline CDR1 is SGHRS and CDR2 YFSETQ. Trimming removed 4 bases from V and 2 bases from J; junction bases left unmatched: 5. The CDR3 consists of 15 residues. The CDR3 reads CASSIGTSGTYEQYF. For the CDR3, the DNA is TGCGCCAGCAGCATCGGGACTAGCGGTACCTACGAGCAGTACTTC. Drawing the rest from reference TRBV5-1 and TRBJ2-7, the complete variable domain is KAGVTQTPRYLIKTRGQQVTLSCSPISGHRSVSWYQQTPGQGLQFLFEYFSETQRNKGNFPGRFSGRQFSNSRSEMNVSTLELGDSALYLCASSIGTSGTYEQYFGPGTRLTVT.

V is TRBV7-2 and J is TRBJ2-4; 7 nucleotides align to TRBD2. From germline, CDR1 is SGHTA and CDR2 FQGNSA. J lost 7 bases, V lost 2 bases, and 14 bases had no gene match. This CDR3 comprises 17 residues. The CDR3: CASSLWGGGRGMNIQYF. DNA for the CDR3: TGTGCCAGCAGCTTATGGGGCGGGGGAAGGGGAATGAACATTCAGTACTTC.

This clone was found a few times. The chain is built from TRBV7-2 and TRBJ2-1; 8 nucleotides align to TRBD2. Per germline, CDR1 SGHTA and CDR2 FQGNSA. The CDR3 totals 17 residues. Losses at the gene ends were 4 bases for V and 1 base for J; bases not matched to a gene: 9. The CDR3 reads CASSSDRGLGSYNEQFF. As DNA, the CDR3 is TGTGCCAGCAGCTCCGACCGGGGACTAGGTTCCTACAATGAGCAGTTCTTC.

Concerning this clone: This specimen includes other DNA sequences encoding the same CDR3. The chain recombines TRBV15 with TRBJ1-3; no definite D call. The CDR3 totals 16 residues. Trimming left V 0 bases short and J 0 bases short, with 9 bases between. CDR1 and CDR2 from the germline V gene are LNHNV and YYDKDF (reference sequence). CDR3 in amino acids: CATSREGWGSGNTIYF. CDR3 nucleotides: TGTGCCACCAGCAGAGAGGGATGGGGCTCTGGAAACACCATATATTTT.

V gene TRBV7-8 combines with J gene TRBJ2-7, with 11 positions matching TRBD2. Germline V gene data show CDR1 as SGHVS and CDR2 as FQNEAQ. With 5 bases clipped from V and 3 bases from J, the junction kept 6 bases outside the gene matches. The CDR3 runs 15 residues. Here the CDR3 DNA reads TGTGCCAGCAGCCGGGGGACTAGCGGAGGCTACGAGCAGTACTTC. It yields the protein CASSRGTSGGYEQYF. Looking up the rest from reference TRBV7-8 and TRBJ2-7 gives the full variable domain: GAGVSQSPRYKVAKRGQDVALRCDPISGHVSLFWYQQALGQGPEFLTYFQNEAQLDKSGLPSDRFFAERPEGSVSTLKIQRTQQEDSAVYLCASSRGTSGGYEQYFGPGTRLTVT.

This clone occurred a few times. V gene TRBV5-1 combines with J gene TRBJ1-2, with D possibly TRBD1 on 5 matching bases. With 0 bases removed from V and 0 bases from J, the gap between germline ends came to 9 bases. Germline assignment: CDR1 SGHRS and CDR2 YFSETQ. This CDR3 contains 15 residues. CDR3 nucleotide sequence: TGCGCCAGCAGCTTGGCCTTGGGGGCTAACTATGGCTACACCTTC. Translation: CASSLALGANYGYTF.